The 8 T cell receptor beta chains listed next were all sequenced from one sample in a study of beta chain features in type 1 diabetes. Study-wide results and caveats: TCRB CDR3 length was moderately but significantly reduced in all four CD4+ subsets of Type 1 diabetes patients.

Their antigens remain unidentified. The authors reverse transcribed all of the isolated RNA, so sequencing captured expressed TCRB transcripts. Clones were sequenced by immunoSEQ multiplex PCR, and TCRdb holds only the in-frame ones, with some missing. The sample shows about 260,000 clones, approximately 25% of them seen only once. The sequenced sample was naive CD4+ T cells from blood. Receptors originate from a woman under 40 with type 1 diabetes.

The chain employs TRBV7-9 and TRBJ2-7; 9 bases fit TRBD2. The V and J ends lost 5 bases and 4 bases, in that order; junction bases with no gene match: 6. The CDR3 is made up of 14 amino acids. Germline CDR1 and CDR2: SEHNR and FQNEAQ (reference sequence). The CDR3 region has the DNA TGTGCCAGCAGCAAGGGACTAGCTTCTTACGAGCAGTACTTC. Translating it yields CASSKGLASYEQYF.

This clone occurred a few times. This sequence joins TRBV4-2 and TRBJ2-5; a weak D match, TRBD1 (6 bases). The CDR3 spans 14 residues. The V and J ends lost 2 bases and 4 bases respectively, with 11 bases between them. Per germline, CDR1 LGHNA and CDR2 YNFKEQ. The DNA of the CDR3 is TGTGCCAGCAGCCAACCGATAGGGGGAGAGACCCAGTACTTC. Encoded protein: CASSQPIGGETQYF.

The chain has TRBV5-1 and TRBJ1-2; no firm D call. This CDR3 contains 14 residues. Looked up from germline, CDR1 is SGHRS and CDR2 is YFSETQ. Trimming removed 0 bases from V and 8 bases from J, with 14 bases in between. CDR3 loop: CASSLEAGGYGYTF. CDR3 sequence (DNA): TGCGCCAGCAGCTTGGAGGCAGGAGGCTACGGCTACACCTTC.

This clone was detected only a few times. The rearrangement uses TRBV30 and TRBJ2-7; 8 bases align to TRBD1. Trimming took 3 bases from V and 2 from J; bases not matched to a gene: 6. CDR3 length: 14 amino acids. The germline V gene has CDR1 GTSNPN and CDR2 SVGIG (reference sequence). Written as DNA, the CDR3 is TGTGCCTGGAGAGGCTGGGACAGGACCTACGAGCAGTACTTC. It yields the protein CAWRGWDRTYEQYF.

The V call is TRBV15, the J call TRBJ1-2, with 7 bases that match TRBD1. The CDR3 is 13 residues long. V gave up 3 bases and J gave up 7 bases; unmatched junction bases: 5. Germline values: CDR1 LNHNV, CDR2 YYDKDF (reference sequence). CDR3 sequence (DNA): TGTGCCACCAGCAGGACAGGGCGTTTTGGCTACACCTTC. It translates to CATSRTGRFGYTF.

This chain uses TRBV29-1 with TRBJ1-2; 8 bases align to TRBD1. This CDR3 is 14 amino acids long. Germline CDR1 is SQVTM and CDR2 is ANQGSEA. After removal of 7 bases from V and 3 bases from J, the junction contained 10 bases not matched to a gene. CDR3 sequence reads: CSGMTGALDYGYTF. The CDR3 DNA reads TGCAGCGGTATGACAGGGGCTCTCGACTATGGCTACACCTTC.

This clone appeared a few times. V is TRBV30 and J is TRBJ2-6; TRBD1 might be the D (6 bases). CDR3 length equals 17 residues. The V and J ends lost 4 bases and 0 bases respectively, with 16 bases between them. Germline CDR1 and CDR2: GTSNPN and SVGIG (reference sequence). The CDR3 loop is CAWTWGHSISGANVLTF. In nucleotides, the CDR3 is TGTGCCTGGACTTGGGGACATTCGATCTCTGGGGCCAACGTCCTGACTTTC.

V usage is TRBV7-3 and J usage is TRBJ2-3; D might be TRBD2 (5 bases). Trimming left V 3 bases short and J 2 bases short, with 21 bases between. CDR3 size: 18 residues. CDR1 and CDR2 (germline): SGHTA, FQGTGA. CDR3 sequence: CASSFQGEGRGITDTQYF. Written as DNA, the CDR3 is TGTGCCAGCAGCTTTCAAGGCGAGGGAAGAGGCATCACAGATACGCAGTATTTT.